The rows below give T cell receptor beta chains drawn from one sample of a study of vaccination effects on CD4 cells after COVID-19. The antigens these receptors bind are not known. Generated by immunoSEQ multiplex PCR, the TCRdb table keeps only in-frame clones and is missing some. The sample contains approximately 45,000 clones, about 70% of which appear only once. This sample comprised CD4+ T cells from PBMCs cultured without peptide, obtained before COVID-19 vaccination. The receptors derive from a human donor who had a prior SARS-CoV-2 infection. Both conserved end residues are part of each CDR3. The order of the fields is clone size, V gene, J gene, D gene, CDR3 protein, CDR3 DNA. The D gene is left open where the match is weak. Clone sizes are given selectively: once, few, many, or a class where the clone is expanded.

>NA|TRBV6-2/TRBV6-3|TRBJ2-4|TRBD2
CASSYRWTSGNLLAKNIQYF
TGTGCCAGCAGTTATAGGTGGACTAGCGGAAATCTCCTAGCCAAAAACATTCAGTACTTC
>NA|TRBV19|TRBJ1-3|TRBD1
CASSRDSIGNTIYF
TGTGCCAGTAGCCGGGACAGTATTGGAAACACCATATATTTT
>NA|TRBV24-1|TRBJ2-5|NA
CATGSGGVRETQYF
TGTGCCACCGGCAGTGGGGGCGTCCGGGAGACCCAGTACTTC
>NA|TRBV18|TRBJ2-3|TRBD1
CASSHRGRNTDTQYF
TGTGCCAGCTCACACAGGGGGCGAAACACAGATACGCAGTATTTT
>NA|TRBV7-2|TRBJ1-2|TRBD1
CASSSDYRGHYGYTF
TGTGCCAGCAGCTCCGATTACAGGGGGCACTATGGCTACACCTTC
>NA|TRBV3-1/TRBV3-2|TRBJ2-1|TRBD1
CASSPRTGGPYSYNEQFF
TGTGCCAGCAGCCCGCGGACAGGGGGCCCCTACTCCTACAATGAGCAGTTCTTC
>NA|TRBV11-3|TRBJ2-1|TRBD1
CASSPGQGVGKSYNEQFF
TGTGCCAGCAGCCCCGGACAGGGGGTTGGAAAGTCCTACAATGAGCAGTTCTTC
>NA|TRBV29-1|TRBJ2-1|TRBD2
CSVRTSGNSYNEQFF
TGCAGCGTTCGAACTAGCGGGAACTCCTACAATGAGCAGTTCTTC
>NA|TRBV24-1|TRBJ1-1|NA
CATTRVREQGYSEAFF
TGTGCCACCACCCGGGTAAGGGAACAAGGGTACTCTGAAGCTTTCTTT
>NA|TRBV3-1/TRBV3-2|TRBJ1-1|TRBD1
CASNYRGNTEAFF
TGTGCCAGCAACTACAGGGGGAACACTGAAGCTTTCTTT
>NA|TRBV7-3|TRBJ1-1|NA
CASSSTGRTEAFF
TGTGCCAGCAGCTCTACCGGGAGAACTGAAGCTTTCTTT
>NA|TRBV5-5|TRBJ2-5|NA
CASSPDSQETQYF
TGTGCCAGCAGCCCCGACTCCCAAGAGACCCAGTACTTC
>few|TRBV7-2|TRBJ1-5|NA
CASSSGTRENQPQHF
TGTGCCAGCAGCTCCGGGACAAGGGAAAATCAGCCCCAGCATTTT
>few|TRBV7-8|TRBJ1-6|NA
CASSFGPRDGSPLHF
TGTGCCAGCAGCTTTGGCCCCCGGGACGGTTCACCCCTCCACTTT
>NA|TRBV29-1|TRBJ1-4|NA
CSVVDGEDEKLFF
TGCAGCGTTGTAGATGGGGAAGATGAAAAACTGTTTTTT
>NA|TRBV10-3|TRBJ2-5|TRBD1
CAISPGQGRETQYF
TGTGCCATCAGCCCGGGACAGGGCAGGGAGACCCAGTACTTC
>NA|TRBV13|TRBJ2-7|NA
CASSPPLDRRTPGEQYF
TGTGCCAGCAGCCCACCCCTAGACCGACGAACACCTGGCGAGCAGTACTTC
>NA|TRBV29-1|TRBJ1-2|NA
CSVERNYGYTF
TGCAGCGTTGAACGGAACTATGGCTACACCTTC
>once|TRBV2|TRBJ1-1|NA
CASSPREGTEAFF
TGTGCCAGCAGTCCCCGGGAGGGTACTGAAGCTTTCTTT
>NA|TRBV5-4|TRBJ2-1|TRBD2
CASSLVSGRAGEQFF
TGTGCCAGCAGCTTGGTTAGCGGGAGGGCCGGTGAGCAGTTCTTC
>NA|TRBV18|TRBJ1-4|TRBD1
CASSPPGQKNEKLFF
TGTGCCAGCTCACCACCGGGACAGAAAAATGAAAAACTGTTTTTT
>NA|TRBV7-2|TRBJ2-1|TRBD2
CASSREPLAVEQFF
TGTGCCAGCAGTCGAGAGCCACTAGCGGTTGAGCAGTTCTTC